This TCR beta chain originates from a study of blood T cell repertoires in COVID-19. Background on the study: Samples came from the United States, Italy and Spain, spanning acute and convalescent COVID-19. From T cells, B-cell-depleted T cells, or PBMCs came the material, which was cDNA or gDNA.

Germline V lookup: CDR1 SGHTA, CDR2 FQGNSA. With 0 bases removed from V and 7 bases from J, the gap between germline ends came to 9 bases. The CDR3 sequence is 13 residues long. Authors' data handling: Estimation of nucleated cell counts relied on the amplification of reference gene primers. The protocol was immunoSEQ multiplex PCR, while the TCRdb copy is restricted to in-frame clones and leaves out a portion. V and J calls and clone size follow that table, whereas D and trimming were derived from the DNA. The table has fewer than 200,000 clones, 70% to 90% seen once; the top ten hold around 1.9%. The source is a man aged 45-65 years who had recovered from COVID-19. V usage is TRBV7-2 and J usage is TRBJ1-2; TRBD1 might be the D (5 bases). The specimen was peripheral blood. CDR3 in DNA: TGTGCCAGCAGCTTAGCGTCGGGGGTTGGCTACACCTTC. The encoded protein is CASSLASGVGYTF.